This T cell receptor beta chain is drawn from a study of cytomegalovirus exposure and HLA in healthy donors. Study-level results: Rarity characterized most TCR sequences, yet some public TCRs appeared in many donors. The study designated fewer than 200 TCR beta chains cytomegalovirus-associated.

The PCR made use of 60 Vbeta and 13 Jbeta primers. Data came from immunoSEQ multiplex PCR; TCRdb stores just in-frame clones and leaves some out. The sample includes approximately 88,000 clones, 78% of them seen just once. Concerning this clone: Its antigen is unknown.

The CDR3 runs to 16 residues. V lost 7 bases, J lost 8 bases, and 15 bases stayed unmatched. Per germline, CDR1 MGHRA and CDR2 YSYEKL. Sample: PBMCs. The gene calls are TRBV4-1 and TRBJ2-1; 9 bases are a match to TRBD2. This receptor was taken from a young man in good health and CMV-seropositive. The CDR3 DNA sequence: TGCGCCAGCACCACCAGGTGGGCTAGCGGGATCGATGAGCAGTTCTTC. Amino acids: CASTTRWASGIDEQFF.